A selection of T cell receptor beta chains follows, all from one sample in a study of blood T cell repertoires in COVID-19. Libraries were prepared by immunoSEQ multiplex PCR; TCRdb keeps only in-frame clonotypes and omits some of them. Of approximately 80,000 clones in the sample, over 70% are singletons; the top ten hold 5.7%. Sequenced input: peripheral blood. The receptors were gathered from a man over 45 with active or convalescent COVID-19. Both conserved end residues are part of each CDR3. D genes are given only for firm matches. Clone size, where shown, is once, few, many, or a class for clones that have expanded.

J gene: TRBJ2-2
V gene: TRBV29-1
D gene: NA
clone size: NA
CDR3 DNA: TGCAGCGTTGGGAGCGGCCCAAACACCGGGGAGCTGTTTTTT
CDR3 protein: CSVGSGPNTGELFF

J gene: TRBJ2-3
V gene: TRBV4-2
D gene: TRBD2
clone size: NA
CDR3 DNA: TGTGCCAGCAGCCCAAACGTGCTAGCGGGGGGGCCATATACGCAGTATTTT
CDR3 protein: CASSPNVLAGGPYTQYF

J gene: TRBJ1-2
V gene: TRBV19
D gene: NA
clone size: NA
CDR3 DNA: TGTGCCAGTAGTATGGCAGGGTCGTTTAATGGCTACACCTTC
CDR3 protein: CASSMAGSFNGYTF

J gene: TRBJ2-3
V gene: TRBV24-1
D gene: NA
clone size: NA
CDR3 DNA: TGTGCCACCGCAGGCCTACTCACAGATACGCAGTATTTT
CDR3 protein: CATAGLLTDTQYF

J gene: TRBJ1-2
V gene: TRBV9
D gene: TRBD1
clone size: NA
CDR3 DNA: TGTGCCAGCAGCGCCAACAGGGGGCAAAGCTATGGCTACACCTTC
CDR3 protein: CASSANRGQSYGYTF

J gene: TRBJ1-1
V gene: TRBV20-1
D gene: NA
clone size: few
CDR3 DNA: TGCAGTGCTAGACGGACTGAAGCTTTCTTT
CDR3 protein: CSARRTEAFF

J gene: TRBJ2-2
V gene: TRBV5-4
D gene: TRBD1
clone size: NA
CDR3 DNA: TGTGCCAGCAGCTTGGTCCGGACAGGGGAAACCGGGGAGCTGTTTTTT
CDR3 protein: CASSLVRTGETGELFF

J gene: TRBJ2-3
V gene: TRBV10-3
D gene: TRBD2
clone size: NA
CDR3 DNA: TGTGCCACCAAGGCCAGCGGGGTCCCAGATACGCAGTATTTT
CDR3 protein: CATKASGVPDTQYF

J gene: TRBJ2-7
V gene: TRBV7-8
D gene: NA
clone size: few
CDR3 DNA: TGTGCCAGCAGCTTAGGTAGGCGGACCTACGAGCAGTACTTC
CDR3 protein: CASSLGRRTYEQYF

J gene: TRBJ1-1
V gene: TRBV7-2
D gene: NA
clone size: NA
CDR3 DNA: TGTGCCAGCAGTTTACAGGGGAACACTGAAGCTTTCTTT
CDR3 protein: CASSLQGNTEAFF

J gene: TRBJ2-1
V gene: TRBV7-2
D gene: TRBD2
clone size: NA
CDR3 DNA: TGTGCCAGCAGCGCCACTAGCCCCGGGAGGGATGAGCAGTTCTTC
CDR3 protein: CASSATSPGRDEQFF

J gene: TRBJ2-1
V gene: TRBV7-9
D gene: NA
clone size: NA
CDR3 DNA: TGTGCCAGCAGCTTAGCCCCGGGACTGTACAATGAGCAGTTCTTC
CDR3 protein: CASSLAPGLYNEQFF

J gene: TRBJ2-7
V gene: TRBV21-1
D gene: NA
clone size: NA
CDR3 DNA: TGTGCCAGCAGCAATATTTTTCCAGGGGCAGCCCTCTACGAGCAGTACTTC
CDR3 protein: CASSNIFPGAALYEQYF

J gene: TRBJ2-7
V gene: TRBV6-5
D gene: TRBD1
clone size: NA
CDR3 DNA: TGTGCCAGCAGTTACTCGAAGGGGGCCCACGAGCAGTACTTC
CDR3 protein: CASSYSKGAHEQYF

J gene: TRBJ1-2
V gene: TRBV19
D gene: NA
clone size: once
CDR3 DNA: TGTGCCAGTAGTATAGATAGTGCTACTGGCTATGGCTACACCTTC
CDR3 protein: CASSIDSATGYGYTF

J gene: TRBJ1-1
V gene: TRBV9
D gene: NA
clone size: NA
CDR3 DNA: TGTGCCAGCAGCCCCGGACTGAGCACTGAAGCTTTCTTT
CDR3 protein: CASSPGLSTEAFF

J gene: TRBJ1-2
V gene: TRBV5-4
D gene: TRBD1
clone size: NA
CDR3 DNA: TGTGCCAGCAGCAAGGGACAGCCTACTAACTATGGCTACACCTTC
CDR3 protein: CASSKGQPTNYGYTF

J gene: TRBJ2-3
V gene: TRBV5-1
D gene: TRBD2
clone size: few
CDR3 DNA: TGCGCCAGCAGCGACCGTCGAGCGGGGGGAGGAGATACGCAGTATTTT
CDR3 protein: CASSDRRAGGGDTQYF

J gene: TRBJ2-1
V gene: TRBV6-1
D gene: NA
clone size: NA
CDR3 DNA: TGTGCCAGCAGTGAAGATTCGTTCGGGGAGCAGTTCTTC
CDR3 protein: CASSEDSFGEQFF

J gene: TRBJ2-1
V gene: TRBV7-2
D gene: NA
clone size: few
CDR3 DNA: TGTGCCAGCAGCTTAGTCCCCAACAATGAGCAGTTCTTC
CDR3 protein: CASSLVPNNEQFF

J gene: TRBJ2-1
V gene: TRBV6-1
D gene: NA
clone size: NA
CDR3 DNA: TGTGCCAGCAGTGATCGGGGATCCTACAATGAGCAGTTCTTC
CDR3 protein: CASSDRGSYNEQFF

J gene: TRBJ2-7
V gene: TRBV6-2/TRBV6-3
D gene: TRBD1
clone size: NA
CDR3 DNA: TGTGCCAGCAGTTACAAGGGACAGGGGTTGAACGAGCAGTACTTC
CDR3 protein: CASSYKGQGLNEQYF

J gene: TRBJ1-1
V gene: TRBV9
D gene: TRBD1
clone size: NA
CDR3 DNA: TGTGCCAGCAGCGCGCGGGGGACAGGGGCGATGAACACTGAAGCTTTCTTT
CDR3 protein: CASSARGTGAMNTEAFF

J gene: TRBJ1-5
V gene: TRBV30
D gene: TRBD1
clone size: NA
CDR3 DNA: TGTGCCTGGAGTGTACAGGGGGCTCAGCCCCAGCATTTT
CDR3 protein: CAWSVQGAQPQHF

J gene: TRBJ2-3
V gene: TRBV6-6
D gene: TRBD2
clone size: NA
CDR3 DNA: TGTGCCAGCACCAGTAGCGGGGGGACAGATACGCAGTATTTT
CDR3 protein: CASTSSGGTDTQYF

J gene: TRBJ1-1
V gene: TRBV29-1
D gene: NA
clone size: few
CDR3 DNA: TGCAGCGTCGACCCAGGCTTTGATACTGAAGCTTTCTTT
CDR3 protein: CSVDPGFDTEAFF

J gene: TRBJ2-5
V gene: TRBV6-5
D gene: TRBD1
clone size: NA
CDR3 DNA: TGCGCCAGCAGTTACTCCCGACAGGGTTCAGAGACCCAGTACTTC
CDR3 protein: CASSYSRQGSETQYF

J gene: TRBJ1-2
V gene: TRBV10-3
D gene: TRBD1
clone size: NA
CDR3 DNA: TGTGCCATCCAATGGGGGACAGGGATGGAGGGCTACACCTTC
CDR3 protein: CAIQWGTGMEGYTF

J gene: TRBJ2-7
V gene: TRBV12-3/TRBV12-4
D gene: NA
clone size: NA
CDR3 DNA: TGTGCCAGCAGTTCCAGCGCCGGGGGCGAGCAGTACTTC
CDR3 protein: CASSSSAGGEQYF

J gene: TRBJ2-3
V gene: TRBV15
D gene: TRBD2
clone size: once
CDR3 DNA: TGTGCCACCAGCAGAGAAATAGCGGGGGGCACAGATACGCAGTATTTT
CDR3 protein: CATSREIAGGTDTQYF

J gene: TRBJ2-7
V gene: TRBV19
D gene: TRBD2
clone size: NA
CDR3 DNA: TGTGCCAGTAGTGTGACTAGCTACCCCTACGAGCAGTACTTC
CDR3 protein: CASSVTSYPYEQYF

J gene: TRBJ2-3
V gene: TRBV29-1
D gene: TRBD1
clone size: NA
CDR3 DNA: TGCAGCGCCCGGACAGGGGCCACTAGCACAGATACGCAGTATTTT
CDR3 protein: CSARTGATSTDTQYF

J gene: TRBJ1-5
V gene: TRBV19
D gene: TRBD1
clone size: NA
CDR3 DNA: TGTGCCAGTAGGGACAGGGCCAACCCTTATAGCAATCAGCCCCAGCATTTT
CDR3 protein: CASRDRANPYSNQPQHF

J gene: TRBJ2-1
V gene: TRBV5-1
D gene: NA
clone size: NA
CDR3 DNA: TGCGCCAGCAGCGCACAGGGTTTGGGAAATGAGCAGTTCTTC
CDR3 protein: CASSAQGLGNEQFF

J gene: TRBJ2-1
V gene: TRBV4-3
D gene: TRBD2
clone size: once
CDR3 DNA: TGCGCCAGCAGCCAAGGGTGGGGGGGTAACGATGAGCAGTTCTTC
CDR3 protein: CASSQGWGGNDEQFF

J gene: TRBJ2-3
V gene: TRBV9
D gene: NA
clone size: NA
CDR3 DNA: TGTGCCAGCAGCGTAGGGGCCAGGGCGACAGATACGCAGTATTTT
CDR3 protein: CASSVGARATDTQYF

J gene: TRBJ2-7
V gene: TRBV7-8
D gene: NA
clone size: NA
CDR3 DNA: TGTGCCAGCAGCTTAGCCCCCGGGTCTTTATACTACGAGCAGTACTTC
CDR3 protein: CASSLAPGSLYYEQYF

J gene: TRBJ1-1
V gene: TRBV11-2
D gene: NA
clone size: NA
CDR3 DNA: TGTGCCAGCAGCTCTGAGTTGTCTGAAGCTTTCTTT
CDR3 protein: CASSSELSEAFF

J gene: TRBJ2-7
V gene: TRBV7-6
D gene: TRBD2
clone size: NA
CDR3 DNA: TGTGCCAGCAGCTTACTAGCGGGGAGGGACTACGAGCAGTACTTC
CDR3 protein: CASSLLAGRDYEQYF

J gene: TRBJ2-2
V gene: TRBV7-3
D gene: TRBD2
clone size: many
CDR3 DNA: TGTGCCAGCAGCTTAATGCGAGCGGGGGGGAACACCGGGGAGCTGTTTTTT
CDR3 protein: CASSLMRAGGNTGELFF

J gene: TRBJ1-1
V gene: TRBV19
D gene: NA
clone size: NA
CDR3 DNA: TGTGCCAGTAGAGACAGAATAGAGACTGAAGCTTTCTTT
CDR3 protein: CASRDRIETEAFF

J gene: TRBJ2-3
V gene: TRBV11-2
D gene: TRBD2
clone size: few
CDR3 DNA: TGTGCCAGCAGCCCATCTTACGCGGGGGGCACAGATACGCAGTATTTT
CDR3 protein: CASSPSYAGGTDTQYF

J gene: TRBJ2-1
V gene: TRBV5-1
D gene: TRBD1
clone size: NA
CDR3 DNA: TGCGCCAGCAGCCCCGACCGACAGGGGGCCCACAATGAGCAGTTCTTC
CDR3 protein: CASSPDRQGAHNEQFF

J gene: TRBJ1-2
V gene: TRBV3-1/TRBV3-2
D gene: NA
clone size: NA
CDR3 DNA: TGTGCCAGCAGCCCCGGGGATCCTAACTATGGCTACACCTTC
CDR3 protein: CASSPGDPNYGYTF

J gene: TRBJ2-3
V gene: TRBV18
D gene: TRBD2
clone size: NA
CDR3 DNA: TGTGCCAGCTCACCAGGGACTAGCGCTGGAGATACGCAGTATTTT
CDR3 protein: CASSPGTSAGDTQYF

J gene: TRBJ1-1
V gene: TRBV29-1
D gene: NA
clone size: NA
CDR3 DNA: TGCAGCGTAAACTCTAGGTCTGAAGCTTTCTTT
CDR3 protein: CSVNSRSEAFF

J gene: TRBJ1-6
V gene: TRBV27
D gene: TRBD1
clone size: NA
CDR3 DNA: TGTGCCAGCAGTCTGCGGGACAGGAATTCACCCCTCCACTTT
CDR3 protein: CASSLRDRNSPLHF

J gene: TRBJ2-5
V gene: TRBV2
D gene: TRBD2
clone size: once
CDR3 DNA: TGTGCCAGCAGTTCGGCTAGCGGGGACCTGGAGACCCAGTACTTC
CDR3 protein: CASSSASGDLETQYF